What follows describes a single TCR beta chain. The data derive from a study of blood T cell repertoires in COVID-19. Repertoires were generated with immunoSEQ multiplex PCR, while TCRdb's copy carries only in-frame clones and drops some. The top ten clones hold 0.5% to 0.55% of a sample with roughly 160,000 clones, over 90% of them seen once. The receptor was derived from a man in his fifties or sixties with acute or convalescent COVID-19. The sequencing sample was made of peripheral blood.

CDR3 sequence (DNA): TGTGCCAGCTCACCAAATGCCGGGGAAAACACTGAAGCTTTCTTT. Its translation is CASSPNAGENTEAFF. The chain links TRBV18 to TRBJ1-1; D not resolved. The germline V and J ends were trimmed by 2 bases and 2 bases, with 12 bases remaining between them. This CDR3 spans 15 amino acids. Per the germline V gene, CDR1 is KGHSH and CDR2 is LQKENI.